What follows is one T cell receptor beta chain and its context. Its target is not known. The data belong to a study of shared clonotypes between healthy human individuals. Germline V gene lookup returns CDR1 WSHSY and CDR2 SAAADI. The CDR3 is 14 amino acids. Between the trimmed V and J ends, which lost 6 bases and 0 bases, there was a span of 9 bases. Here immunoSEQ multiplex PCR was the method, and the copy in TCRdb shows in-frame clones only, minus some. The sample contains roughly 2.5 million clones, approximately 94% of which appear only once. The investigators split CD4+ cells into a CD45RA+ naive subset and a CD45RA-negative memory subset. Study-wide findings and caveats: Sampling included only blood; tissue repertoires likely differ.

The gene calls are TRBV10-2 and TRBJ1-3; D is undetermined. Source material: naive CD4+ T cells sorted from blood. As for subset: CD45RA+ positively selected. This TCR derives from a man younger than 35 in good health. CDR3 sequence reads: CASRARFSGNTIYF. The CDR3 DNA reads TGCGCCAGCAGGGCCCGTTTCTCTGGAAACACCATATATTTT.